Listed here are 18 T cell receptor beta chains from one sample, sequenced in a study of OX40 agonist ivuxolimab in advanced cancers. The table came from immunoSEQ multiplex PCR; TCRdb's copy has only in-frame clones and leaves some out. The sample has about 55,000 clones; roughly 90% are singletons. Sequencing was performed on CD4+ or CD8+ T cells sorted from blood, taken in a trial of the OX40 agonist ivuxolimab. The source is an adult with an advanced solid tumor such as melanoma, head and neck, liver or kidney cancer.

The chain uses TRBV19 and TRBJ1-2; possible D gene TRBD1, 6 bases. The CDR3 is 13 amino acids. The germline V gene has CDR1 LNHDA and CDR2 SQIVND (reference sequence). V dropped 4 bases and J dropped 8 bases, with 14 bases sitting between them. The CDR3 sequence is CASSTTGYKGYTF. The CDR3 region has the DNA TGTGCCAGTAGTACGACAGGTTATAAAGGCTACACCTTC.

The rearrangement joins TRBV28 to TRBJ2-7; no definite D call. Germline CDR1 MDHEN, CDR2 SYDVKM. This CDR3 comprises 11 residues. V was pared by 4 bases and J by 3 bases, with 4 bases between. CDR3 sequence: CASSSYYEQYF. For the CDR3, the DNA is TGTGCCAGCAGTTCTTACTACGAGCAGTACTTC.

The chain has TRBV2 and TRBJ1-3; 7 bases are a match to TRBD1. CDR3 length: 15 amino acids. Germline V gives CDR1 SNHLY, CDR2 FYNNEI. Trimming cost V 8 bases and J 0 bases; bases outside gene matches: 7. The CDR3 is CASHQGGFSGNTIYF. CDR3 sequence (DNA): TGTGCCAGCCATCAGGGGGGGTTCTCTGGAAACACCATATATTTT.

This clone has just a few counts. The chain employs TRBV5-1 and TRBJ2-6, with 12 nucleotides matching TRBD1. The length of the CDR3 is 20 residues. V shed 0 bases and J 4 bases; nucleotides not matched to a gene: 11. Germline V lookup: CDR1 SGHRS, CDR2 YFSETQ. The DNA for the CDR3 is TGCGCCAGCAGCTTGGTCCTGTTGGGACAGGGGGCTTCGGGGGCCAACGTCCTGACTTTC. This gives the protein CASSLVLLGQGASGANVLTF.

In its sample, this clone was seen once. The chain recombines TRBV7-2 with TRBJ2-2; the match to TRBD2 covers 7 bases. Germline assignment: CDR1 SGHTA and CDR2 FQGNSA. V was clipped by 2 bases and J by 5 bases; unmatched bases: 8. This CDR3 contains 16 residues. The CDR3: CASSLLGRERTGELFF. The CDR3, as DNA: TGTGCCAGCAGCTTATTAGGGCGGGAGAGGACCGGGGAGCTGTTTTTT.

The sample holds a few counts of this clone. CDR3 nucleotide sequence: TGTGCCAGCAGCCCTGGCAGGGAGCAGTACTTC. This sequence encodes CASSPGREQYF. The rearrangement joins TRBV6-5 to TRBJ2-7; D is ambiguous. Between the trimmed V and J ends, which lost 6 bases and 7 bases, there was a span of 10 bases. This CDR3 has 11 residues. From germline, CDR1 is MNHEY and CDR2 SVGAGI.

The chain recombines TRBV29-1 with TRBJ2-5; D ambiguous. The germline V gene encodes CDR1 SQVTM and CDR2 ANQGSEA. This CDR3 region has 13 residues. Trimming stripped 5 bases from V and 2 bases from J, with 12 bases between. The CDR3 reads CSVQFHIQETQYF. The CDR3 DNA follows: TGCAGCGTTCAATTCCACATACAAGAGACCCAGTACTTC.

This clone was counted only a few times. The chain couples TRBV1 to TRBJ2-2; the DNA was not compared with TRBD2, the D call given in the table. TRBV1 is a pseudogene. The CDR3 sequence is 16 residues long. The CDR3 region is CTSSPRTSGRPGELFF. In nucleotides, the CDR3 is TGCACCAGCAGCCCTAGGACTAGCGGGAGACCCGGGGAGCTGTTTTTT.

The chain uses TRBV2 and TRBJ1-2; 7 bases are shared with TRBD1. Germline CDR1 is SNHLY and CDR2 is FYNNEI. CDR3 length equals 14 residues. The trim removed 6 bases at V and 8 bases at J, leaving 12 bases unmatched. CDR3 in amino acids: CASSAGQTSFGYTF. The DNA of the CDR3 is TGTGCCAGCAGCGCGGGACAGACTTCCTTCGGCTACACCTTC. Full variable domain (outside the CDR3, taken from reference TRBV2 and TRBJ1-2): EPEVTQTPSHQVTQMGQEVILRCVPISNHLYFYWYRQILGQKVEFLVSFYNNEISEKSEIFDDQFSVERPDGSNFTLKIRSTKLEDSAMYFCASSAGQTSFGYTFGSGTRLTVV.

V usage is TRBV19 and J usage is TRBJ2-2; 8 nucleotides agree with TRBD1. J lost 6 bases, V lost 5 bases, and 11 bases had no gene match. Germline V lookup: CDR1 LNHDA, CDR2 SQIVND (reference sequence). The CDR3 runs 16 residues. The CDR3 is CASSGTGTGLSGELFF. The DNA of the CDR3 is TGTGCCAGTAGTGGAACCGGGACAGGTTTGTCCGGGGAGCTGTTTTTT.

The CDR3, as DNA: TGTGCCAGCAGCTTAGTTGGGGGTACCACTGAAGCTTTCTTT. Encoded protein: CASSLVGGTTEAFF. V is TRBV7-6 and J is TRBJ1-1; a weak D match, TRBD1 (5 bases). Germline CDR1 reads SGHVS; CDR2 reads FNYEAQ. V gave up 1 base and J gave up 4 bases, with 10 bases separating them. The CDR3 consists of 14 residues.

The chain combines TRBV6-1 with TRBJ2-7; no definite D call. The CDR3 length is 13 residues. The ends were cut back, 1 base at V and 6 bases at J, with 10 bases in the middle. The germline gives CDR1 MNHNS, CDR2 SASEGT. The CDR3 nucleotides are TGTGCCAGCAGTGAAGTCCAGGCAAGCGAGCAGTACTTC. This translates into CASSEVQASEQYF.

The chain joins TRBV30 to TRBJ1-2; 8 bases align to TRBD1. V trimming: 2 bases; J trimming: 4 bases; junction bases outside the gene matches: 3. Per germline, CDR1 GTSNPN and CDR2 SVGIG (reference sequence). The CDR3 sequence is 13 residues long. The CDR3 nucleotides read TGTGCCTGGAGTCGACAGGGGCCCTATGGCTACACCTTC. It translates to CAWSRQGPYGYTF.

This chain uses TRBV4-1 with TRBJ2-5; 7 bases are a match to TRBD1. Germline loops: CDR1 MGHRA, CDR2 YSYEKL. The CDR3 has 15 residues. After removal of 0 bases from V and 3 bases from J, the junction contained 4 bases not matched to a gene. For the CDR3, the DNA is TGCGCCAGCAGCCAAGATGGGACAGCCGAAGAGACCCAGTACTTC. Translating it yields CASSQDGTAEETQYF.

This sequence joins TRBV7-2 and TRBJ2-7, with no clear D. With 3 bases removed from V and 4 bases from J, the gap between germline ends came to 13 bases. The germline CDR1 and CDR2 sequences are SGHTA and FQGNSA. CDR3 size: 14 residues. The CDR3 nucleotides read TGTGCCAGCAGCTTCCCACCGGGCGCTTACGAGCAGTACTTC. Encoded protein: CASSFPPGAYEQYF.

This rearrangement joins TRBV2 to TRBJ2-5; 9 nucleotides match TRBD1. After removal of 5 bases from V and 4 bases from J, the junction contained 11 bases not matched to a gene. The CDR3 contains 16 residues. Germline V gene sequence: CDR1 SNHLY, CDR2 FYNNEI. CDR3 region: CASSFQTGGFGETQYF. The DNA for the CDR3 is TGTGCCAGCAGTTTCCAGACAGGGGGTTTCGGAGAGACCCAGTACTTC.

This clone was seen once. The CDR3 spells CATSRSQGPYGYTF. The CDR3 nucleotides read TGTGCCACCAGCAGAAGTCAGGGACCCTATGGCTACACCTTC. The chain couples TRBV15 to TRBJ1-2; possibly TRBD1 for D (5 bases). Trimming shortened V by 2 bases and J by 4 bases, and 11 bases separated the two germline ends. Looked up from germline, CDR1 is LNHNV and CDR2 is YYDKDF (reference sequence). The CDR3 has 14 amino acids.

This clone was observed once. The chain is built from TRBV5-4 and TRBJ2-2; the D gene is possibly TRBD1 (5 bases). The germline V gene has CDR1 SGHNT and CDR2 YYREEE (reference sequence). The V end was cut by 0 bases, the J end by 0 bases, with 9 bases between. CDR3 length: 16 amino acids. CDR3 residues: CASSLGQTANTGELFF. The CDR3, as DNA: TGTGCCAGCAGCTTGGGACAGACCGCGAACACCGGGGAGCTGTTTTTT.